This TCR beta chain is drawn from a study of blood T cell repertoires in COVID-19. Study overall: PBMCs, B-cell-depleted T cells, or T cells were the source of the cDNA or gDNA that made up the material.

Using immunoSEQ multiplex PCR, the repertoire was profiled, and TCRdb retains in-frame clones only, with some absent. The data show around 140,000 clones, roughly 73% seen once. J was trimmed by 5 bases and V by 7 bases; bases with no gene match: 5. CDR1 is MNHEY, CDR2 SVGAGI, per germline. The CDR3 sequence is 13 residues long. V usage is TRBV6-5 and J usage is TRBJ1-2; TRBD1 agrees at 9 bases. The sequence derives from a woman in her 50s with active or convalescent COVID-19. Sequenced sample: peripheral blood. The CDR3 nucleotides read TGTGCCAGCACCCGGGACAGGGAATATGGCTACACCTTC. Translated: CASTRDREYGYTF.